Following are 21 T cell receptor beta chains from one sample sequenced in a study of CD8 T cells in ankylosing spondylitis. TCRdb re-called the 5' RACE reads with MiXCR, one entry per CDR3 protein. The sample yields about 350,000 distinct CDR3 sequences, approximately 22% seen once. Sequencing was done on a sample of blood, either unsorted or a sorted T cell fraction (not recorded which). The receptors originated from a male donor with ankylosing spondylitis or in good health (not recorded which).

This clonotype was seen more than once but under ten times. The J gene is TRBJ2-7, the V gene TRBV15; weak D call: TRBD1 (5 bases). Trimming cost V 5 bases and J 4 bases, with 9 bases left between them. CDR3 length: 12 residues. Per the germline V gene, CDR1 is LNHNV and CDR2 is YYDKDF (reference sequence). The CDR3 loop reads CATSPKGYEQYF. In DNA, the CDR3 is TGTGCCACCAGCCCTAAGGGGTACGAGCAGTACTTC. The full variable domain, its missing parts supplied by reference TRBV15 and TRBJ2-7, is DAMVIQNPRYQVTQFGKPVTLSCSQTLNHNVMYWYQQKSSQAPKLLFHYYDKDFNNEADTPDNFQSRRPNTSFCFLDIRSPGLGDTAMYLCATSPKGYEQYFGPGTRLTVT.

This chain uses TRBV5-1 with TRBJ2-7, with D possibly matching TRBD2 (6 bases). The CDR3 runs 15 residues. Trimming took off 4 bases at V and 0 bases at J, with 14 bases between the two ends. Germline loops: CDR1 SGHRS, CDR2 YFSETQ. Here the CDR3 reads CASSLRDGSSYEQYF. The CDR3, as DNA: TGCGCCAGCAGCCTCCGGGACGGGAGCTCCTACGAGCAGTACTTC. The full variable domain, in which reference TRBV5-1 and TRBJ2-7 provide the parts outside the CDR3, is KAGVTQTPRYLIKTRGQQVTLSCSPISGHRSVSWYQQTPGQGLQFLFEYFSETQRNKGNFPGRFSGRQFSNSRSEMNVSTLELGDSALYLCASSLRDGSSYEQYFGPGTRLTVT.

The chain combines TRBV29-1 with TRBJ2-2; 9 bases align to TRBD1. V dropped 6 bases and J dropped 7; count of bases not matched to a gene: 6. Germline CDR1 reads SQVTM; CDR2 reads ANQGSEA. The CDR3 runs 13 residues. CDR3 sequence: CSVPGQGGGELFF. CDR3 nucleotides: TGCAGCGTACCGGGACAGGGTGGCGGGGAGCTGTTTTTT.

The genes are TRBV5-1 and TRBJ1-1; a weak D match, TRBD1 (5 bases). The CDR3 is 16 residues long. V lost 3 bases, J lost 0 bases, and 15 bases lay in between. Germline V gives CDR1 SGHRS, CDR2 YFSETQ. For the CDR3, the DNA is TGCGCCAGCAGCTCGCTAGGACAAGCCATGAACACTGAAGCTTTCTTT. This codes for CASSSLGQAMNTEAFF.

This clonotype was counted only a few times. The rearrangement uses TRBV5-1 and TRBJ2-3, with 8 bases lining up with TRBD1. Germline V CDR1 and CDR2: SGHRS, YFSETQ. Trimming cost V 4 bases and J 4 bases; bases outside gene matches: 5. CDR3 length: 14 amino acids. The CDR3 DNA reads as TGCGCCAGCAGCACCGGACAGGGTTCAGATACGCAGTATTTT. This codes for CASSTGQGSDTQYF.

The CDR3 nucleotides read TGCAGTGCTAGAGACCTTCCCGAGCAGCCGACCTACGAGCAGTACTTC. Amino acid sequence: CSARDLPEQPTYEQYF. The chain recombines TRBV20-1 with TRBJ2-7; D gene uncertain. The germline V gene has CDR1 DFQATT and CDR2 SNEGSKA (reference sequence). The CDR3 has 16 residues. V lost 0 bases, J lost 2 bases, and 17 bases lay in between.

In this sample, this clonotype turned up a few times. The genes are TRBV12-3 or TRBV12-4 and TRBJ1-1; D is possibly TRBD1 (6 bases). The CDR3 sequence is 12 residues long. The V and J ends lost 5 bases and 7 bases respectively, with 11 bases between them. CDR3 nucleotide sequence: TGTGCCAGCAGTGGAGGGGGTTTTGAAGCTTTCTTT. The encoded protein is CASSGGGFEAFF.

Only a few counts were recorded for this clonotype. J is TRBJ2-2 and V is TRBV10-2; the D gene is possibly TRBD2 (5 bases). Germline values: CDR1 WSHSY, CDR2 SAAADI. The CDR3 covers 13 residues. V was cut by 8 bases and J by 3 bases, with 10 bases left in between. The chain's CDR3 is CASFGDHTGELFF. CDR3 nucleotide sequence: TGCGCCAGCTTCGGGGATCACACCGGGGAGCTGTTTTTT.

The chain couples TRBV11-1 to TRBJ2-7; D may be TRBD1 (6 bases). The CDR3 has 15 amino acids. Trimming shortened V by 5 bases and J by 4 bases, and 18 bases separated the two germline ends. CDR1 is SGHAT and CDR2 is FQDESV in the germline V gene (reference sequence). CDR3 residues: CASSPGVQGGYEQYF. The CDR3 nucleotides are TGTGCCAGCAGCCCCGGGGTACAGGGTGGATACGAGCAGTACTTC. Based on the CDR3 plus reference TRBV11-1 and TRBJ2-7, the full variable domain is EAEVAQSPRYKITEKSQAVAFWCDPISGHATLYWYRQILGQGPELLVQFQDESVVDDSQLPKDRFSAERLKGVDSTLKIQPAELGDSAMYLCASSPGVQGGYEQYFGPGTRLTVT.

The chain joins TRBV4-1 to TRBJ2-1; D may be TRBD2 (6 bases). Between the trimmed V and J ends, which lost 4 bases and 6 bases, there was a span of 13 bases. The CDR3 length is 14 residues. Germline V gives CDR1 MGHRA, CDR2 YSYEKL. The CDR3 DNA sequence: TGCGCCAGCAGCCTAACGACTAGTTCCAATGAGCAGTTCTTC. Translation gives CASSLTTSSNEQFF.

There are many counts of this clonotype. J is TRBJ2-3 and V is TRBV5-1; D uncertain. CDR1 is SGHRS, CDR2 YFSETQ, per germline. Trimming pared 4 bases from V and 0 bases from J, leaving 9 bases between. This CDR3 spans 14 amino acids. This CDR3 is CASSPQTSTDTQYF. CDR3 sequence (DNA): TGCGCCAGCAGCCCCCAGACTAGCACAGATACGCAGTATTTT.

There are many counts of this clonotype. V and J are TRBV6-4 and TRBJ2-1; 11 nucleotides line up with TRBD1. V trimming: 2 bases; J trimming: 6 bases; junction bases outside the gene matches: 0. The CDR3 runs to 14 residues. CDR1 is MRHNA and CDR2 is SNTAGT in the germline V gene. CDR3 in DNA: TGTGCCAGCAGTGACGGGACAGGGGGCAATGAGCAGTTCTTC. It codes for CASSDGTGGNEQFF.

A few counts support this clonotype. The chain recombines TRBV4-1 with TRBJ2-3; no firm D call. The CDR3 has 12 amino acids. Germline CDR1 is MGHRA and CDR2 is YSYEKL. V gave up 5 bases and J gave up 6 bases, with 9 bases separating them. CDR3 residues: CASSIGPDTQYF. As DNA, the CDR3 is TGCGCCAGCAGCATAGGGCCCGATACGCAGTATTTT.

CDR3 loop: CASESGGPYNEQFF. CDR3 nucleotides: TGTGCCAGCGAAAGCGGCGGCCCCTACAATGAGCAGTTCTTC. The rearrangement joins TRBV12-3 or TRBV12-4 to TRBJ2-1, with D perhaps matching TRBD2 (5 bases). V lost 8 bases to trimming and J lost 2 bases, with 13 bases between them. This CDR3 contains 14 residues.

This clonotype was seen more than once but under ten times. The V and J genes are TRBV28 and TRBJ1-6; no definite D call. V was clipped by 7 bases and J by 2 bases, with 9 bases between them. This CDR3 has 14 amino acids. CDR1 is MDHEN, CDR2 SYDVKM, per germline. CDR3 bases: TGTGCCAGCAAGTTTGGGACCTATAATTCACCCCTCCACTTT. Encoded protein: CASKFGTYNSPLHF.

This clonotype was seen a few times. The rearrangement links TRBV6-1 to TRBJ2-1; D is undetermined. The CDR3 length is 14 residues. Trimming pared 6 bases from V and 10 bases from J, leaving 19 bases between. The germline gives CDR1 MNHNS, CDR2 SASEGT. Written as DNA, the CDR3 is TGTGCCAGCAGCGGATACAGATACCAAGTCGAGCAGTTCTTC. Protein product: CASSGYRYQVEQFF.

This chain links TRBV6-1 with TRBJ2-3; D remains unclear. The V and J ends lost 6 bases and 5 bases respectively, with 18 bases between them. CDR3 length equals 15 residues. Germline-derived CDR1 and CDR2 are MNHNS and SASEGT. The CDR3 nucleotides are TGTGCCAGCAGAACACAGTGGACGTACGAAGATACGCAGTATTTT. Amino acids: CASRTQWTYEDTQYF.

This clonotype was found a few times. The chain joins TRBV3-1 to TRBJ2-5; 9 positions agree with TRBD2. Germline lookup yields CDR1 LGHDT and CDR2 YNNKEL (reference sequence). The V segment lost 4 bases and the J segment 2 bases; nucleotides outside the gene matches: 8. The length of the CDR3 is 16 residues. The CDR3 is CASSPVAGEIQETQYF. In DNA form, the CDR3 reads TGTGCCAGCAGCCCTGTAGCGGGGGAGATACAAGAGACCCAGTACTTC.

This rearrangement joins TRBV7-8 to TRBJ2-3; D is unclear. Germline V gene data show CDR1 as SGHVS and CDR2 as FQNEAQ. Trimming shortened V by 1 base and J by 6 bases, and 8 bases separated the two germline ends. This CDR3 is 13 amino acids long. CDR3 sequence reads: CASSLGVVDTQYF. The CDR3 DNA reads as TGTGCCAGCAGCTTAGGGGTGGTGGATACGCAGTATTTT.

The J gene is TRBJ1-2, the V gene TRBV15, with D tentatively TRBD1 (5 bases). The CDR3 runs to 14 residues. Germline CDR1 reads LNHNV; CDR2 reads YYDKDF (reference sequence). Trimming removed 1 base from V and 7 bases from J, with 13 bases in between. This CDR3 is CATSRGRDVFGYTF. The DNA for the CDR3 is TGTGCCACCAGCAGAGGACGGGACGTCTTTGGCTACACCTTC.

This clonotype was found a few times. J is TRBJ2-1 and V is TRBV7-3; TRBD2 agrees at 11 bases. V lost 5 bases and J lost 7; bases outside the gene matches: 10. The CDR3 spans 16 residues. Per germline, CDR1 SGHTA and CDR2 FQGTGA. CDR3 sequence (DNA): TGTGCCAGCAGCCTAAACGGACTAGCGGGCCAGAATGAGCAGTTCTTC. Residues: CASSLNGLAGQNEQFF.